The clone carrying this TCR beta chain is medium-sized in the sample. The CDR3 runs 14 residues. Germline V lookup: CDR1 SGHVS, CDR2 FNYEAQ. V lost 1 base to trimming and J lost 5 bases; unmatched junction nucleotides: 3. The sample belongs to a study of OX40 agonist ivuxolimab in advanced cancers. Clones were sequenced by immunoSEQ multiplex PCR, and TCRdb holds only the in-frame ones, with some missing. Of about 21,000 clones in the sample, roughly four fifths are singletons; the top ten hold approximately 30%. J is TRBJ2-3 and V is TRBV7-6; 7 bases are shared with TRBD2. The receptor's source is an adult with an advanced solid tumor such as melanoma, head and neck, liver or kidney cancer. Material: CD4+ or CD8+ T cells sorted from blood, obtained in a trial of the OX40 agonist ivuxolimab. CDR3 DNA: TGTGCCAGCAGCTTAGGCGGGAGTGGAGATACGCAGTATTTT. This codes for CASSLGGSGDTQYF.